The 5 T cell receptor beta chains listed next were all sequenced from one sample in a study of shared clonotypes between healthy human individuals. Measured with immunoSEQ multiplex PCR; TCRdb has only the in-frame clones, and not every one. The sample carries fewer than 2.5 million clones, approximately 93% recorded once. Sequences were obtained from naive CD4+ T cells from PBMCs. Subset in this sample: CD45RA+ positively selected. The receptors derive from a man aged 18-30 years in good health. Some clones in this sample may be carry-over from other donors' samples.

The rearrangement links TRBV5-6 to TRBJ2-7, with 8 bases lining up with TRBD2. Germline V gives CDR1 SGHDT, CDR2 YYEEEE. This CDR3 comprises 15 residues. V was pared by 4 bases and J by 1 base, with 7 bases of the junction left unmatched. The CDR3 nucleotides read TGTGCCAGCAGCACCTGGGGCGGGAGGTCCTACGAGCAGTACTTC. It specifies CASSTWGGRSYEQYF.

V usage is TRBV9 and J usage is TRBJ2-3; 7 bases are a match to TRBD2. This CDR3 spans 17 amino acids. Germline values: CDR1 SGDLS, CDR2 YYNGEE. V dropped 4 bases and J dropped 6; count of bases not matched to a gene: 17. In nucleotides, the CDR3 is TGTGCCAGCAGCCCCGGAAAAGGGACTACGAGAGGGGATACGCAGTATTTT. As protein: CASSPGKGTTRGDTQYF.

Points on this clone: The sample contains more than one DNA sequence encoding this CDR3. The chain employs TRBV28 and TRBJ2-7; a weak D match, TRBD2 (5 bases). V was pared by 9 bases and J by 2 bases, with 14 bases between. CDR3 length: 13 residues. Looked up from germline, CDR1 is MDHEN and CDR2 is SYDVKM. CDR3 residues: CASRLGLAYEQYF. The DNA of the CDR3 is TGTGCCAGTCGATTAGGACTGGCCTACGAGCAGTACTTC.

This chain uses TRBV11-2 with TRBJ1-6; possible D gene TRBD1, 5 bases. The CDR3 consists of 16 residues. Germline lookup yields CDR1 SGHAT and CDR2 FQNNGV. Trimming cost V 1 base and J 3 bases, with 10 bases left between them. The CDR3 region is CASSLGAGNYNSPLHF. In DNA, the CDR3 is TGTGCCAGCAGCTTAGGTGCAGGGAACTATAATTCACCCCTCCACTTT.

V and J are TRBV7-4 and TRBJ1-1; tentatively, D is TRBD1 (6 bases). Germline V gives CDR1 SGHVT, CDR2 SQSDAQ. The CDR3 consists of 15 residues. Trimming removed 1 base at V and 3 bases at J, with 12 bases between. CDR3 region: CASSLGDTGYTEAFF. DNA of the CDR3: TGTGCCAGCAGCTTAGGGGATACAGGGTACACTGAAGCTTTCTTT. Full variable domain (missing parts from reference TRBV7-4 and TRBJ1-1): GAGVSQSPRYKVAKRGRDVALRCDSISGHVTLYWYRQTLGQGSEVLTYSQSDAQRDKSGRPSGRFSAERPERSVSTLKIQRTEQGDSAVYLCASSLGDTGYTEAFFGQGTRLTVV.